Included here is one T cell receptor beta chain sequence, with context. What it recognizes is unknown. This sample is drawn from a study of CD8+ T cells in alopecia areata. Study-wide results and limits: Sequence data from scalp samples additionally include resident alphabeta T cells of normal skin. Unlike in mice, where it was clearer, TCR sharing across patients was less clear, possibly HLA-related.

Collected material from alopecia areata patients comprised lesional scalp punch biopsies and peripheral blood. Germline V lookup: CDR1 SGHVS, CDR2 FQNEAQ. The length of the CDR3 is 15 residues. The germline V and J ends were trimmed by 5 bases and 7 bases, with 17 bases remaining between them. TCR sequencing used cDNA made by reverse transcription of extracted RNA. Using immunoSEQ multiplex PCR, the repertoire was profiled, and TCRdb retains in-frame clones only, with some absent. This table holds 100,000 to 150,000 clones, around 50% found once. V gene TRBV7-8 combines with J gene TRBJ2-2; tentatively, D is TRBD2 (5 bases). Sequenced sample: NKG2D-low CD8+ T cells sorted from blood. This clonotype was obtained from a human donor with alopecia areata. The CDR3 DNA reads TGTGCCAGCAGCCCAGCGACTAATCGGGGCGGGGAGCTGTTTTTT. Translating gives CASSPATNRGGELFF. The entire variable domain, with the rest obtained from reference TRBV7-8 and TRBJ2-2, is as follows: GAGVSQSPRYKVAKRGQDVALRCDPISGHVSLFWYQQALGQGPEFLTYFQNEAQLDKSGLPSDRFFAERPEGSVSTLKIQRTQQEDSAVYLCASSPATNRGGELFFGEGSRLTVL.